The clone carrying this T cell receptor beta chain has just a few counts. Its antigen is unidentified. Assay used: immunoSEQ multiplex PCR; TCRdb lists only in-frame clones, some missing. The sample consists of roughly 1,200 clones, about a quarter of them appearing once. This sample was taken from a study of T cells in localized non-small cell lung cancer. The CDR3 is made up of 13 amino acids. V was shortened by 5 bases and J by 9 bases, with 17 bases between the two germline ends. The germline V gene has CDR1 SGHDN and CDR2 FVKESK. Points from the study as a whole: Adjacent lung held a median around 56 of the top 100 tumor clones.

The V and J genes are TRBV14 and TRBJ2-7, with D unclear. The clonotype comes from a male donor aged 60 or over with stage I lung adenocarcinoma. The specimen was normal lung tissue next to the tumor, collected before any cancer treatment. CDR3 coding DNA: TGTGCCAGCAGCTTAACGACCCGACTCGGGCAGTACTTC. Its translation: CASSLTTRLGQYF.